The rows below give T cell receptor beta chains drawn from one sample of a study of tumor-infiltrating lymphocytes in oesophageal squamous cell carcinoma. A single record per CDR3 protein comes from TCRdb applying MiXCR to the PCR reads. In the table there are about 24,000 distinct CDR3 sequences, around 40% of which are singletons. The source material was esophageal tumor tissue. The receptor source for this set is a male donor with esophageal squamous cell carcinoma. The CDR3 runs from the conserved cysteine through the conserved F or W. Each record gives: J gene, D gene, clone size, V gene, CDR3 protein, CDR3 DNA. A D gene is named only where the DNA matches it firmly. For some rows the clone size is stated as once, few or many, or as a class when expanded; others skip it.

TRBJ1-2 TRBD1 many TRBV5-6 CASSFPPPTGDRYGYTF TGTGCCAGCAGCTTTCCACCCCCGACAGGGGACCGATATGGCTACACCTTC
TRBJ2-1 NA NA TRBV12-3/TRBV12-4 CASRRTLNSYNEQFF TGTGCCAGCAGGCGGACTCTTAACTCCTACAATGAGCAGTTCTTC
TRBJ2-1 TRBD1 once TRBV10-2 CASRGQGNNEQFF TGCGCCAGCAGAGGACAGGGGAACAACGAGCAGTTCTTC
TRBJ2-7 TRBD1 NA TRBV16 CASSQWAGGENNEQYF TGTGCCAGCAGCCAATGGGCAGGGGGTGAAAACAATGAGCAGTACTTC
TRBJ2-1 TRBD2 few TRBV11-1 CASSFPGTSGDYNEQFF TGTGCCAGCAGCTTCCCCGGGACTAGCGGGGATTACAATGAGCAGTTCTTC
TRBJ2-5 TRBD2 few TRBV28 CASSPGTTHQETQYF TGTGCCAGCAGCCCCGGGACTACCCACCAAGAGACCCAGTACTTC
TRBJ2-1 NA NA TRBV7-2 CASGTRGTYNEQFF TGTGCCAGCGGAACAAGGGGCACTTACAATGAGCAGTTCTTC
TRBJ2-7 NA NA TRBV6-2/TRBV6-3 CASSALLFPPYEQYF TGTGCCAGCAGTGCCTTGTTGTTTCCCCCCTACGAGCAGTACTTC
TRBJ2-5 NA NA TRBV7-6 CASSPPWGGPQETQYF TGTGCCAGCAGCCCTCCCTGGGGGGGCCCTCAGGAGACCCAGTACTTC
TRBJ2-3 NA NA TRBV7-4 CASSLLSADTQYF TGTGCCAGCAGCTTATTAAGCGCAGATACGCAGTATTTT
TRBJ2-7 TRBD1 medium-sized TRBV28 CASKHRDRVGEQYF TGTGCCAGCAAACACCGGGACAGGGTGGGGGAGCAGTACTTC
TRBJ1-2 NA NA TRBV11-2 CASSNKGAVYGYTF TGTGCCAGCAGTAATAAGGGTGCAGTATATGGCTACACCTTC
TRBJ1-5 NA NA TRBV5-1 CASRVGPTDSNQPQHF TGCGCCAGCAGGGTGGGACCTACAGATAGCAATCAGCCCCAGCATTTT
TRBJ1-6 TRBD1 few TRBV7-8 CASSDTGDSPLHF TGTGCCAGCAGCGATACAGGGGATTCACCCCTCCACTTT
TRBJ2-7 NA NA TRBV5-1 CASYTGGGPYEQYF TGCGCCAGCTACACGGGAGGGGGCCCCTACGAGCAGTACTTC
TRBJ2-4 NA NA TRBV5-6 CASRLVGSKNIQYF TGTGCCAGCAGACTGGTTGGGTCCAAAAACATTCAGTACTTC
TRBJ2-4 NA many TRBV6-1 CASSEQNGLAKNIQYF TGTGCCAGCAGTGAACAGAATGGTCTAGCCAAAAACATTCAGTACTTC
TRBJ2-5 TRBD2 medium-sized TRBV6-1 CASSEVLAGSYQETQYF TGTGCCAGCAGTGAAGTACTAGCGGGAAGCTACCAAGAGACCCAGTACTTC
TRBJ1-2 NA many TRBV12-5 CASGLGSYGYTF TGTGCTAGTGGTTTGGGCAGCTATGGCTACACCTTC
TRBJ2-1 NA NA TRBV7-4 CASSLEETQFF TGTGCCAGCAGCTTAGAAGAGACCCAGTTCTTC
TRBJ2-5 NA NA TRBV27 CASSTRTMPYEKYF TGTGCCAGCAGTACTAGGACAATGCCCTACGAGAAGTACTTC
TRBJ2-3 TRBD2 few TRBV7-2 CASSRDLAGVADTQYF TGTGCCAGCAGCCGAGACCTAGCGGGAGTGGCAGATACGCAGTATTTT
TRBJ2-7 TRBD1 many TRBV5-1 CASTLDGQGYEQYF TGCGCCAGCACCTTGGACGGACAGGGCTACGAGCAGTACTTC
TRBJ2-3 NA few TRBV28 CASSFRQATSTDTQYF TGTGCCAGCAGTTTCCGACAGGCCACTAGCACAGATACGCAGTATTTT
TRBJ1-1 NA many TRBV5-1 CASSPTGVALSHAEAFF TGCGCCAGCAGCCCAACAGGAGTAGCCCTTTCGCACGCTGAAGCTTTCTTT
TRBJ2-5 TRBD2 NA TRBV28 CASRRNSGINQETQYF TGTGCCAGCAGAAGGAATAGCGGGATCAATCAAGAGACCCAGTACTTC
TRBJ2-1 TRBD2 many TRBV12-3/TRBV12-4 CASAGVYNEQFF TGTGCCAGTGCGGGGGTATACAATGAGCAGTTCTTC
TRBJ2-7 TRBD2 few TRBV11-2 CASSPTSGRGNEQYF TGTGCCAGCAGCCCTACTAGCGGGAGGGGGAATGAGCAGTACTTC
TRBJ2-3 NA NA TRBV28 CASSRKVVGTQYF TGTGCCAGCAGTAGAAAGGTGGTAGGTACGCAGTATTTT
TRBJ2-7 NA NA TRBV7-4 CASSLVGGPSTDTQYF TGTGCCAGCAGCTTAGTCGGCGGGCCTAGCACAGATACGCAGTACTTC
TRBJ2-7 TRBD1 few TRBV18 CASSREQGARYNEQYF TGTGCCAGCTCGCGAGAACAGGGGGCACGCTACAATGAGCAGTACTTC
TRBJ2-1 TRBD1 many TRBV5-1 CASSPGQGIPNEQFF TGCGCCAGCAGCCCTGGACAGGGGATACCGAATGAGCAGTTCTTC
TRBJ2-5 TRBD2 NA TRBV7-6 CASSRLPTLAEDGHEQYF TGTGCCAGCAGCCGCCTCCCAACACTAGCGGAAGACGGCCATGAGCAGTACTTC
TRBJ2-1 TRBD2 medium-sized TRBV7-8 CASSSLAGVTNEQFF TGTGCCAGCAGCTCCCTAGCGGGAGTAACCAATGAGCAGTTCTTC
TRBJ1-1 NA NA TRBV2 CASSPTGPNTEAFF TGTGCCAGCAGCCCCACTGGACCGAACACTGAAGCTTTCTTT